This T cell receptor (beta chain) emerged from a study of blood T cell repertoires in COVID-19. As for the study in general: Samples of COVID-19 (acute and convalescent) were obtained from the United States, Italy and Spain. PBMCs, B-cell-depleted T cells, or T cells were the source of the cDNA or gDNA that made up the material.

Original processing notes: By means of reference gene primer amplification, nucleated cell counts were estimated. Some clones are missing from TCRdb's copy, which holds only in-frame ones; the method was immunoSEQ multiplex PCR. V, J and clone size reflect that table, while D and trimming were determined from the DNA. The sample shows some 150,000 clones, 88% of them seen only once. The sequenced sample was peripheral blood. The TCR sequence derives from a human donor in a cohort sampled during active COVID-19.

CDR3: CASSSRTSGRTDTQYF. The DNA for the CDR3 is TGTGCCAGCTCATCCCGGACTAGCGGGAGAACGGATACGCAGTATTTT. This chain joins TRBV18 and TRBJ2-3, with TRBD2 identical over 13 bases. From germline, CDR1 is KGHSH and CDR2 LQKENI. Trimming at V came to 5 bases and at J to 6 bases, leaving 8 bases not matched to a gene. The CDR3 is made up of 16 amino acids.